These 27 T cell receptor beta chains were sequenced from one sample in a study of T cell responses to AZD1222 COVID-19 vaccine. Method: immunoSEQ multiplex PCR; TCRdb's copy keeps in-frame clones and lacks some. The sample contains about 92,000 clones, roughly 87% of which appear only once. The sequenced sample was peripheral blood, obtained on day 0 of AZD1222 vaccination. Receptors originate from an adult in good health.

CDR3 bases: TGTGCCAGCAGCTTGGACAGGGCACAGCCCCAGCATTTT. Protein: CASSLDRAQPQHF. V is TRBV5-4 and J is TRBJ1-5, with D perhaps matching TRBD1 (6 bases). The CDR3 totals 13 residues. V lost 0 bases, J lost 7 bases, and 8 bases lay in between. Per germline, CDR1 SGHNT and CDR2 YYREEE (reference sequence). The whole variable domain, filled in from reference TRBV5-4 and TRBJ1-5, reads ETGVTQSPTHLIKTRGQQVTLRCSSQSGHNTVSWYQQALGQGPQFIFQYYREEENGRGNFPPRFSGLQFPNYSSELNVNALELDDSALYLCASSLDRAQPQHFGDGTRLSIL.

In its sample, this clone was seen once. The V call is TRBV5-1, the J call TRBJ1-2; D is undetermined. The V end lost 2 bases, the J end lost 1 base, and 9 bases lay between the germline ends. Germline V gives CDR1 SGHRS, CDR2 YFSETQ. This CDR3 comprises 14 residues. CDR3 nucleotides: TGCGCCAGCAGCTTTAGCAGAATTAACTATGGCTACACCTTC. Translation: CASSFSRINYGYTF.

The chain links TRBV9 to TRBJ2-1; 12 bases line up with TRBD2. There are 16 residues in the CDR3. Germline V lookup: CDR1 SGDLS, CDR2 YYNGEE. The J segment lost 4 bases and the V segment lost 4 bases, leaving 6 bases of the junction unmatched. The CDR3 is CASSTSTSGSYNEQFF. The DNA of the CDR3 is TGTGCCAGCAGCACCTCGACTAGCGGGAGTTACAATGAGCAGTTCTTC.

The rearrangement links TRBV9 to TRBJ2-3; no clear D. The CDR3 has 14 amino acids. The germline V gene has CDR1 SGDLS and CDR2 YYNGEE. The V end was cut by 1 base, the J end by 4 bases, with 10 bases between. The CDR3 is CASSVTSGPDTQYF. The CDR3 nucleotides are TGTGCCAGCAGCGTAACCTCAGGCCCAGATACGCAGTATTTT. The full variable domain, completed using reference TRBV9 and TRBJ2-3, is DSGVTQTPKHLITATGQRVTLRCSPRSGDLSVYWYQQSLDQGLQFLIQYYNGEERAKGNILERFSAQQFPDLHSELNLSSLELGDSALYFCASSVTSGPDTQYFGPGTRLTVL.

The V gene is TRBV10-3, the J gene TRBJ1-3; no clear D. The CDR3 is 13 amino acids. Germline CDR1 reads ENHRY; CDR2 reads SYGVKD. The V gene lost 6 bases and the J gene lost 0 bases, with 6 bases spanning the gap. The CDR3 region is CAIRADSGNTIYF. DNA for the CDR3: TGTGCCATCAGGGCAGACTCTGGAAACACCATATATTTT.

This rearrangement joins TRBV10-1 to TRBJ2-7; 8 bases agree with TRBD1. V lost 3 bases to trimming and J lost 3 bases; unmatched junction nucleotides: 4. The CDR3 totals 14 residues. Germline V gene lookup returns CDR1 WNHNN and CDR2 SYGVQD (reference sequence). CDR3 DNA sequence: TGCGCCAGCAGTGATTCGGACAGGGACTACGAGCAGTACTTC. Translation: CASSDSDRDYEQYF.

This clone was picked up a small number of times. The chain recombines TRBV19 with TRBJ1-3; 10 bases are shared with TRBD1. The CDR3 covers 14 residues. Per the germline V gene, CDR1 is LNHDA and CDR2 is SQIVND (reference sequence). V trimming: 6 bases; J trimming: 4 bases; junction bases outside the gene matches: 3. CDR3 nucleotides: TGTGCCAGTAGAGAGACAGGGGGCGGAAACACCATATATTTT. Residues: CASRETGGGNTIYF.

The chain employs TRBV24-1 and TRBJ1-5, with 8 nucleotides matching TRBD1. Germline values: CDR1 KGHDR, CDR2 SFDVKD. Trimming cost V 3 bases and J 1 base; bases outside gene matches: 4. This CDR3 is 16 amino acids long. The CDR3 nucleotides are TGTGCCACCAGTGATCAGGGGGCGCAGAGCAATCAGCCCCAGCATTTT. Amino acids: CATSDQGAQSNQPQHF.

The genes are TRBV28 and TRBJ2-3; D unclear. The V and J ends lost 2 bases and 0 bases respectively, with 6 bases between them. This CDR3 comprises 14 residues. CDR1 is MDHEN, CDR2 SYDVKM, per germline. The CDR3 protein is CASSLEKSTDTQYF. For the CDR3, the DNA is TGTGCCAGCAGTTTAGAAAAGAGCACAGATACGCAGTATTTT.

V usage is TRBV20-1 and J usage is TRBJ2-5, with no clear D. Per the germline V gene, CDR1 is DFQATT and CDR2 is SNEGSKA (reference sequence). There are 14 residues in the CDR3. V was pared by 3 bases and J by 2 bases, with 13 bases between. This CDR3 reads CSASKAATQETQYF. The DNA of the CDR3 is TGCAGTGCTAGTAAGGCAGCGACACAAGAGACCCAGTACTTC.

The rearrangement links TRBV28 to TRBJ1-1; D remains unclear. The V and J ends lost 3 bases and 0 bases respectively, with 5 bases between them. This CDR3 contains 13 residues. CDR1 is MDHEN and CDR2 is SYDVKM in the germline V gene. The CDR3 here is CASSLTVNTEAFF. CDR3 sequence (DNA): TGTGCCAGCAGTTTGACGGTGAACACTGAAGCTTTCTTT.

This sequence joins TRBV12-3 or TRBV12-4 and TRBJ2-5; the match to TRBD2 covers 7 bases. This CDR3 spans 13 amino acids. V was pared by 6 bases and J by 3 bases, with 4 bases of the junction left unmatched. DNA for the CDR3: TGTGCCAGCAGCCGGGGGGACGAAGAGACCCAGTACTTC. Its protein product is CASSRGDEETQYF.

The chain combines TRBV7-6 with TRBJ2-7; possible D gene TRBD1, 7 bases. V was shortened by 1 base and J by 6 bases, with 16 bases between the two germline ends. Germline V gene data show CDR1 as SGHVS and CDR2 as FNYEAQ. The CDR3 totals 15 residues. The CDR3: CASSLVAGRQGEQYF. The CDR3 DNA reads as TGTGCCAGCAGCTTAGTTGCCGGGAGACAGGGCGAGCAGTACTTC.

This chain links TRBV28 with TRBJ1-4; D might be TRBD1 (5 bases). The germline CDR1 and CDR2 sequences are MDHEN and SYDVKM. With 1 base removed from V and 7 bases from J, the gap between germline ends came to 16 bases. The CDR3 length is 16 residues. The CDR3 DNA reads TGTGCCAGCAGTTTATTCAGGACCGGACAACCTGAAAAACTGTTTTTT. This sequence encodes CASSLFRTGQPEKLFF.

The chain joins TRBV7-2 to TRBJ2-5; maybe TRBD2 (6 bases). CDR1 is SGHTA and CDR2 is FQGNSA in the germline V gene. The CDR3 loop spans 15 amino acids. The V end lost 7 bases, the J end lost 1 base, and 16 bases lay between the germline ends. CDR3 protein: CASIQTPGVQETQYF. The CDR3 coding sequence is TGTGCCAGCATCCAAACCCCGGGAGTCCAAGAGACCCAGTACTTC.

The chain has TRBV4-1 and TRBJ1-2, with a weak D call TRBD1 (6 bases). Germline loops: CDR1 MGHRA, CDR2 YSYEKL. CDR3 length: 14 residues. Trimming pared 1 base from V and 10 bases from J, leaving 16 bases between. For the CDR3, the DNA is TGCGCCAGCAGCCAAGCGGTGACAGGAAAGGACTACACCTTC. Translation gives CASSQAVTGKDYTF.

J is TRBJ1-5 and V is TRBV19; 9 bases align to TRBD1. V dropped 3 bases and J dropped 7; count of bases not matched to a gene: 10. The CDR3 runs 16 residues. Germline-derived CDR1 and CDR2 are LNHDA and SQIVND (reference sequence). As DNA, the CDR3 is TGTGCCAGTAGTATCAGCCCGGGACAGGGATGGCAGCCCCAGCATTTT. Its translation is CASSISPGQGWQPQHF.

This chain joins TRBV19 and TRBJ1-2; D is unclear. With 5 bases removed from V and 3 bases from J, the gap between germline ends came to 13 bases. Germline CDR1 is LNHDA and CDR2 is SQIVND (reference sequence). The CDR3 totals 14 residues. CDR3 loop: CASSPSGGDYGYTF. The CDR3 bases are TGTGCCAGTAGTCCCTCGGGAGGAGACTATGGCTACACCTTC. Full variable domain (outside the CDR3, taken from reference TRBV19 and TRBJ1-2): DGGITQSPKYLFRKEGQNVTLSCEQNLNHDAMYWYRQDPGQGLRLIYYSQIVNDFQKGDIAEGYSVSREKKESFPLTVTSAQKNPTAFYLCASSPSGGDYGYTFGSGTRLTVV.

V usage is TRBV28 and J usage is TRBJ1-4; unclear D gene. Trimming removed 5 bases from V and 5 bases from J, with 12 bases in between. The CDR3 sequence is 14 residues long. CDR1 and CDR2 (germline): MDHEN, SYDVKM. In nucleotides, the CDR3 is TGTGCCAGCAGTGAGTTTTCGACGAATGAAAAACTGTTTTTT. It encodes CASSEFSTNEKLFF.

The V call is TRBV6-1, the J call TRBJ1-2; D is perhaps TRBD1 (6 bases). Trimming pared 2 bases from V and 0 bases from J, leaving 7 bases between. The CDR3 is made up of 14 amino acids. CDR1 and CDR2 from the germline V gene are MNHNS and SASEGT. The CDR3 nucleotides read TGTGCCAGCAGTGAAAGGACAGCTAACTATGGCTACACCTTC. Translation gives CASSERTANYGYTF.

The chain carries TRBV7-9 and TRBJ2-1; 9 nucleotides agree with TRBD2. The germline CDR1 and CDR2 sequences are SEHNR and FQNEAQ (reference sequence). V lost 1 base to trimming and J lost 2 bases; unmatched junction nucleotides: 6. The CDR3 spans 17 residues. CDR3 sequence reads: CASSLGSLAGTYNEQFF. The CDR3 bases are TGTGCCAGCAGCTTAGGCTCACTAGCGGGTACCTACAATGAGCAGTTCTTC.

V and J are TRBV27 and TRBJ2-2; a possible D gene is TRBD2 (5 bases). Trimming removed 6 bases from V and 0 bases from J, with 11 bases in between. The CDR3 covers 15 residues. CDR1 and CDR2 from the germline V gene are MNHEY and SMNVEV (reference sequence). The CDR3 sequence: CASSRTGTNTGELFF. In DNA, the CDR3 is TGTGCCAGCAGCCGGACGGGAACGAACACCGGGGAGCTGTTTTTT.

This chain links TRBV24-1 with TRBJ1-4, with TRBD1 matching 7 bases. Losses at the gene ends were 7 bases for V and 2 bases for J; bases not matched to a gene: 3. This CDR3 is built from 14 residues. Germline V gives CDR1 KGHDR, CDR2 SFDVKD. The CDR3 protein is CATSETGTNEKLFF. DNA of the CDR3: TGTGCCACCAGCGAGACAGGGACTAATGAAAAACTGTTTTTT.

The chain joins TRBV14 to TRBJ2-5; D is possibly TRBD1 (5 bases). V shed 1 base and J shed 12 bases, with 12 bases lying between them. CDR3 length: 12 residues. Germline CDR1 is SGHDN and CDR2 is FVKESK. Written as DNA, the CDR3 is TGTGCCAGCAGCCAAGTCCGAGACAGAGAGTACTTC. This sequence encodes CASSQVRDREYF.

This sequence joins TRBV7-8 and TRBJ2-5; 8 bases align to TRBD2. The ends lost 1 base at V and 5 bases at J; junction bases unmatched: 6. In germline, CDR1 is SGHVS, CDR2 FQNEAQ. The CDR3 extends over 15 amino acids. The CDR3 sequence: CASSLGAGEQETQYF. The CDR3 DNA is TGTGCCAGCAGCTTAGGAGCGGGAGAACAGGAGACCCAGTACTTC.

The chain has TRBV7-9 and TRBJ2-1; 9 bases align to TRBD2. CDR1 is SEHNR and CDR2 is FQNEAQ in the germline V gene (reference sequence). CDR3 size: 16 residues. V dropped 3 bases and J dropped 6; count of bases not matched to a gene: 9. CDR3 amino acids: CASSFPTAGGSNEQFF. In nucleotides, the CDR3 is TGTGCCAGCAGCTTCCCCACTGCGGGAGGGTCCAATGAGCAGTTCTTC.

The chain links TRBV5-5 to TRBJ1-1; D unclear. Trimming cost V 4 bases and J 0 bases, with 16 bases left between them. Germline-derived CDR1 and CDR2 are SGHKS and YYEKEE (reference sequence). The CDR3 runs to 16 residues. The CDR3 sequence: CASSLLEVAMNTEAFF. In nucleotides, the CDR3 is TGTGCCAGCAGCCTCCTGGAGGTCGCTATGAACACTGAAGCTTTCTTT.